The rows below give T cell receptor beta chains drawn from one sample of a study of T-cell memory formation after mild COVID-19. TCRdb analysed the 5' RACE reads with MiXCR anew, one entry per CDR3 protein. The sample yields 250,000 to 300,000 distinct CDR3 sequences, roughly 17% seen once. The source material was PBMCs or a T cell subset sorted from them (not recorded which). The receptors were gathered from a man between 18 and 29 years old who had mild COVID-19 (a few samples of this study predate the infection). Cell type and time point are not known. Each CDR3 is given with its conserved first and last residue. The D gene is left open where the match is weak. Where a row states a size, it is once, few, many or the class of an expanded clone; other rows omit it.

v_gene: TRBV4-3
abundance: NA
d_gene: NA
j_gene: TRBJ1-6
CDR3aa: CASSQDREMLHF
CDR3nt: TGCGCCAGCAGCCAAGACCGGGAGATGCTCCACTTT

v_gene: TRBV15
abundance: NA
d_gene: NA
j_gene: TRBJ2-2
CDR3aa: CATSSNSGSNTGELFF
CDR3nt: TGTGCCACCAGCAGTAATTCGGGGTCTAACACCGGGGAGCTGTTTTTT

v_gene: TRBV10-3
abundance: few
d_gene: NA
j_gene: TRBJ1-3
CDR3aa: CAIRRTDGNTIYF
CDR3nt: TGTGCCATCAGACGGACAGACGGAAACACCATATATTTT

v_gene: TRBV4-1
abundance: NA
d_gene: NA
j_gene: TRBJ2-5
CDR3aa: CASSQGRTYQETQYF
CDR3nt: TGCGCCAGCAGCCAAGGACGGACGTACCAAGAGACCCAGTACTTC

v_gene: TRBV6-4
abundance: NA
d_gene: TRBD2
j_gene: TRBJ2-1
CDR3aa: CASSDSIVAGLVEQFF
CDR3nt: TGTGCCAGCAGTGACTCGATAGTAGCGGGGCTTGTTGAGCAGTTCTTC

v_gene: TRBV29-1
abundance: NA
d_gene: NA
j_gene: TRBJ1-1
CDR3aa: CSVRGVLNTEAFF
CDR3nt: TGCAGCGTCCGGGGTGTGCTGAACACTGAAGCTTTCTTT

v_gene: TRBV18
abundance: once
d_gene: NA
j_gene: TRBJ1-2
CDR3aa: CASSPGGTAAYGYTF
CDR3nt: TGTGCCAGCTCACCAGGAGGGACGGCGGCCTATGGCTACACCTTC

v_gene: TRBV4-2
abundance: NA
d_gene: NA
j_gene: TRBJ2-1
CDR3aa: CASRGLGGLSYNEQFF
CDR3nt: TGTGCCAGCAGGGGGTTGGGGGGGCTCTCCTACAATGAGCAGTTCTTC

v_gene: TRBV20-1
abundance: many
d_gene: NA
j_gene: TRBJ2-5
CDR3aa: CSARVSGTAQETQYF
CDR3nt: TGCAGTGCTAGAGTCTCGGGAACAGCTCAAGAGACCCAGTACTTC

v_gene: TRBV6-2/TRBV6-3
abundance: few
d_gene: NA
j_gene: TRBJ2-1
CDR3aa: CASSANNEQFF
CDR3nt: TGTGCCAGCAGCGCCAACAATGAGCAGTTCTTC

v_gene: TRBV7-9
abundance: many
d_gene: NA
j_gene: TRBJ1-1
CDR3aa: CASSWGMNTEAFF
CDR3nt: TGTGCCAGCAGCTGGGGAATGAACACTGAAGCTTTCTTT

v_gene: TRBV4-1
abundance: few
d_gene: TRBD1
j_gene: TRBJ1-4
CDR3aa: CASSRDRQGISLGEKLFF
CDR3nt: TGCGCCAGCAGCCGGGATAGACAGGGTATCTCACTCGGTGAAAAACTGTTTTTT